This T cell receptor beta chain was recorded in a study of naive and memory T cell subsets. Looked up from germline, CDR1 is KGHDR and CDR2 is SFDVKD. Trimming took 2 bases from V and 2 from J; bases not matched to a gene: 3. This CDR3 region has 16 residues. As regards this clonotype: No antigen is known for it.

Study outcomes and limitations: In CD4 and CD8 cells, diversity dropped from naive through EMRA.

Two oligonucleotides, mixed equimolar, formed the beta constant-region primer covering TRBC1 and TRBC2. An oligonucleotide with the SP2 primer and a 12-nucleotide UMI was ligated to the cDNA 3' end. The ligated cDNA underwent four PCR rounds using SP2 and nested alpha and beta constant-region primers. TCRdb used MiXCR to reprocess the UMI-ligation and nested PCR reads, holding one entry per CDR3 protein. In the table there are about 85,000 distinct CDR3 sequences, over 10% of which are singletons. The sequence was collected from a human donor in good health. The chain is built from TRBV24-1 and TRBJ2-3; 10 bases fit TRBD1. The sample taken for sequencing was central memory CD4+ T cells from blood. The CDR3 DNA is TGTGCCACCAGTGATTCGGGACAGGGGAACACAGATACGCAGTATTTT. Encoded protein: CATSDSGQGNTDTQYF.